The sequence of this TCR beta chain was determined in a study of OX40 agonist ivuxolimab in advanced cancers. Across the study: Patients in dose escalation had liver, melanoma, kidney or head and neck cancers. Three patients had partial responses: one hepatocellular carcinoma, two cutaneous melanoma. Study-wide results and limits: There was clonal expansion of CD4+ and CD8+ blood T cells by week 6 at 0.1 to 3.0 mg/kg.

The repertoire was sequenced with immunoSEQ multiplex PCR; TCRdb's copy has only in-frame clones and lacks some. The sample contains approximately 130,000 clones, about 93% of which appear only once. Details on this clone: Its antigen is still unknown.

This clonotype was sampled from an adult with an advanced solid tumor such as melanoma, head and neck, liver or kidney cancer. Sequencing was performed on CD4+ or CD8+ T cells sorted from blood, taken in a trial of the OX40 agonist ivuxolimab.

CDR3 coding DNA: TGTGCCAGCAGCCCGCGGGCGGCAGGTCTGGAGACCCAGTACTTC. This encodes CASSPRAAGLETQYF. V usage is TRBV7-2 and J usage is TRBJ2-5; the D gene is possibly TRBD2 (5 bases). The CDR3 covers 15 residues. The germline V gene encodes CDR1 SGHTA and CDR2 FQGNSA. The V end lost 5 bases, the J end lost 5 bases, and 18 bases lay between the germline ends. The variable domain in full, with the rest retrieved from reference TRBV7-2 and TRBJ2-5, is GAGVSQSPSNKVTEKGKDVELRCDPISGHTALYWYRQSLGQGLEFLIYFQGNSAPDKSGLPSDRFSAERTGGSVSTLTIQRTQQEDSAVYLCASSPRAAGLETQYFGPGTRLLVL.